One sample yielded the 3 T cell receptor beta chains listed below, sequenced in a study of Ad26.COV2.S vaccination and SARS-CoV-2 variants. This table comes from immunoSEQ multiplex PCR, and its TCRdb copy is limited to in-frame clones, with some not included. Found here are approximately 300,000 clones, over 80% of them singletons; the top ten hold approximately 2.1%. Treatment here: some 20 received Ad26.COV2.S at low or high dose, single or two shots; about 5 received placebo; per-sample allocation not given. Specimen acquisition occurred on day 63 following the initial vaccine or placebo injection. Source: peripheral blood, taken in a trial of Ad26.COV2.S vaccine versus placebo. These receptors were taken from a person between 18 and 65 years old who received the Ad26.COV2.S COVID-19 vaccine or a placebo.

The rearrangement joins TRBV5-1 to TRBJ2-5; TRBD2 matches 8 bases. After removal of 2 bases from V and 5 bases from J, the junction contained 5 bases not matched to a gene. Germline-derived CDR1 and CDR2 are SGHRS and YFSETQ. The CDR3 loop spans 14 amino acids. The CDR3 region is CASSFIAGSETQYF. In DNA, the CDR3 is TGCGCCAGCAGCTTCATAGCGGGGTCGGAGACCCAGTACTTC.

The chain has TRBV3-1 (or the pseudogene TRBV3-2) and TRBJ1-5; D is unclear. CDR3 length: 16 amino acids. The V gene's germline CDR1 is LGHDT and CDR2 YNNKEL (reference sequence). V shed 1 base and J shed 0 bases, with 10 bases lying between them. The CDR3 DNA reads as TGTGCCAGCAGCCAAGGGGCATTCTATAGCAATCAGCCCCAGCATTTT. This codes for CASSQGAFYSNQPQHF.

The chain couples TRBV6-2 or TRBV6-3 to TRBJ1-2; TRBD1 matches 8 bases. The CDR3 spans 14 residues. The germline gives CDR1 MNHEY, CDR2 SVGEGT. V was clipped by 2 bases and J by 4 bases; unmatched bases: 3. CDR3 region: CASSYGDRGYGYTF. The DNA of the CDR3 is TGTGCCAGCAGTTACGGTGACAGGGGCTATGGCTACACCTTC.